This T cell receptor (beta chain) stems from a study of lymphopenia after photon versus proton radiotherapy. Study findings and constraints: Relative stability marked proton patients; photon patients lost diversity and naive cells. After lymphocyte nadir, photon-treated repertoires showed oligoclonal expansion, especially CD8+ Temra. In patients who died, overall survival fell as post-nadir TCR diversity dropped more.

Here immunoSEQ multiplex PCR was the method, and the copy in TCRdb shows in-frame clones only, minus some. The table lists fewer than 25,000 clones, approximately 85% of them singletons. This clone has just one count. Its specificity is unknown. The source was peripheral blood, collected from a patient treated with photon-based radiotherapy. The TCR sequence derives from a woman between 45 and 65 years old with pancreatic cancer.

Here the CDR3 reads CASSRNSRGSWYQETQYF. The CDR3 region has the DNA TGTGCCAGTAGTAGAAATTCCAGGGGCTCCTGGTACCAAGAGACCCAGTACTTC. The chain links TRBV19 to TRBJ2-5; tentatively, D is TRBD1 (6 bases). The CDR3 spans 18 residues. Germline loops: CDR1 LNHDA, CDR2 SQIVND (reference sequence). Trimming removed 4 bases from V and 0 bases from J, with 21 bases in between.